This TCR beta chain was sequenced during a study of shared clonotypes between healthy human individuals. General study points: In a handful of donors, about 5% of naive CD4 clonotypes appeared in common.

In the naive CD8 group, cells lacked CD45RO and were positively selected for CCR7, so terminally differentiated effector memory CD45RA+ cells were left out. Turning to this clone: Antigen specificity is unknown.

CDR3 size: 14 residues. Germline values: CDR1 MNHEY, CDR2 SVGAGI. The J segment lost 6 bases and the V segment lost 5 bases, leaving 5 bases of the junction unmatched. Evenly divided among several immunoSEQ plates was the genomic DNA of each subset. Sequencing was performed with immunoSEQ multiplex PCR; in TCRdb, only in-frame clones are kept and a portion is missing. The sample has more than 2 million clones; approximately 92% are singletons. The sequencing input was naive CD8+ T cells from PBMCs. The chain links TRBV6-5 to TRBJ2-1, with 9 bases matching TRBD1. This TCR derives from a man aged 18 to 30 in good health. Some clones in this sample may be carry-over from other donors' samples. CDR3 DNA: TGTGCCAGCAGTCTACCGGACAGGGGCAATGAGCAGTTCTTC. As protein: CASSLPDRGNEQFF.